These T cell receptor beta chains were read from a single sample in a study of radiation and T cells in renal cell carcinoma. TCRdb's copy holds only in-frame clones and misses some; the assay was immunoSEQ multiplex PCR. The sample lists about 22,000 clones, 40% to 55% occurring once. Sequenced here: tumor tissue, sampled from a patient whose treatment included radiotherapy and nephrectomy. These receptors were collected from a woman between 45 and 65 years old with renal cell carcinoma. CDR3s include the opening cysteine and the closing phenylalanine or tryptophan. Fields, in order: J gene, clone size, D gene, V gene, CDR3 DNA, CDR3 protein. The D gene is left open where the match is weak. For some rows the clone size is stated as once, few or many, or as a class when expanded; others skip it.

TRBJ1-3 | - | - | TRBV4-1 | TGCGCCAGCAGCCCCCAGGGAAACACCATATATTTT | CASSPQGNTIYF
TRBJ1-5 | medium-sized | - | TRBV10-2 | TGCGCCAGCAGTGAGGGGGCGAGGCAGCCCCAGCATTTT | CASSEGARQPQHF
TRBJ2-2 | once | - | TRBV10-3 | TGTGCCATCAGTGATTTAGGGGAAACCGGGGAGCTGTTTTTT | CAISDLGETGELFF
TRBJ1-1 | few | - | TRBV7-9 | TGTGCCAGCAGCTTAGGGCAGGGGACTGAAGCTTTCTTT | CASSLGQGTEAFF
TRBJ1-2 | few | - | TRBV19 | TGTGCCAGTAGCGACTTTGAGCTGGGGTATGGCTACACCTTC | CASSDFELGYGYTF
TRBJ2-2 | few | - | TRBV7-8 | TGTGCCAGCAGCTTACTTGATGCGACACTTTTCGGGGAGCTGTTTTTT | CASSLLDATLFGELFF
TRBJ2-1 | few | - | TRBV6-5 | TGTGCCAGCAGCCCTGACGGTGAATACAATGAGCAGTTCTTC | CASSPDGEYNEQFF
TRBJ2-1 | - | - | TRBV13 | TGTGCCAGCAGCATAAACCCCCCCCCGGGGTTCAATGAGCAGTTCTTC | CASSINPPPGFNEQFF
TRBJ2-7 | - | - | TRBV4-1 | TGCGCCAGCAGCCAAGATTTTCTTTCTATCTTCGTTGGGGGCGGGGGATCCTACGAGCAGTACTTC | CASSQDFLSIFVGGGGSYEQYF
TRBJ1-5 | once | - | TRBV6-5 | TGTGCCAGCAGTCCTTTGGAGGCAATTCAGCCCCAGCATTTT | CASSPLEAIQPQHF
TRBJ1-2 | - | - | TRBV6-1 | TGTGCCAGCAGTGTCGGATATAGCTACACCTTC | CASSVGYSYTF
TRBJ1-1 | - | - | TRBV18 | TGTGCCAGCTCACCAACTTCTTCTGGGAACACTGAAGCTTTCTTT | CASSPTSSGNTEAFF
TRBJ1-1 | - | - | TRBV5-1 | TGCGCCAGCAGCTTGGACGGGGAGGCTTTCTTT | CASSLDGEAFF
TRBJ2-5 | - | - | TRBV11-2 | TGTGCCAGCAGCCCTCCACTAGCTTGGGGAGAGACCCAGTACTTC | CASSPPLAWGETQYF
TRBJ2-5 | - | - | TRBV5-8 | TGTGCCAGCAGCTTGGACAGTGCAGGGGTGTGGACCCAGTACTTC | CASSLDSAGVWTQYF
TRBJ2-2 | - | - | TRBV19 | TGTGCCAGTAGTATTAGCTTAGGCGGGGAGCTGTTTTTT | CASSISLGGELFF
TRBJ1-5 | - | - | TRBV6-1 | TGTGCCAGCACGAGATCCGACACCTACAATCAGCCCCAGCATTTT | CASTRSDTYNQPQHF
TRBJ1-1 | - | - | TRBV18 | TGTGCCAGCTCACTCTCCGACCGTGAAGCTTTCTTT | CASSLSDREAFF
TRBJ2-1 | - | - | TRBV6-5 | TGTGCCAGCAGACAACAGGGCGAGCAGTTCTTC | CASRQQGEQFF
TRBJ1-2 | - | - | TRBV15 | TGTGCCACCAGCAGAGATAGGGGACGGGATGGCTACACCTTC | CATSRDRGRDGYTF
TRBJ1-3 | - | - | TRBV7-2 | TGTGCCAGCAGCTCCGGGCCCTCTGGAAACACCATATATTTT | CASSSGPSGNTIYF
TRBJ2-2 | - | TRBD1 | TRBV9 | TGTGCCAGCAGCAAAAGGACAGGGGACACCGGGGAGCTGTTTTTT | CASSKRTGDTGELFF
TRBJ1-1 | - | - | TRBV27 | TGTGCCAGCAGACACTGGGCCCCACAGGGAATTAACACTGAAGCTTTCTTT | CASRHWAPQGINTEAFF
TRBJ1-2 | - | TRBD1 | TRBV7-2 | TGTGCCAGCAGCGGGATACAGGGGGGGGATGGCTACACCTTC | CASSGIQGGDGYTF
TRBJ1-3 | - | - | TRBV14 | TGTGCCAGCAGCCAAAACCAATTTTACGCCATATATTTT | CASSQNQFYAIYF
TRBJ2-5 | few | TRBD1 | TRBV7-2 | TGTGCCAGCAGCCGGGACAGGGGGCAAGAGACCCAGTACTTC | CASSRDRGQETQYF
TRBJ2-1 | many | - | TRBV9 | TGTGCCAGCAGCGTTCAGGGCAGCGAAAACAATGAGCAGTTCTTC | CASSVQGSENNEQFF
TRBJ2-1 | - | TRBD1 | TRBV5-6 | TGTGCCAGCAGCTTGGCCGGGACAGGGCGACTGTTCTTC | CASSLAGTGRLFF
TRBJ2-1 | - | - | TRBV5-6 | TGTGCCAGCAGCCCAAGGACGGAAGAGCAGTTCTTC | CASSPRTEEQFF
TRBJ1-4 | - | TRBD1 | TRBV30 | TGTGCCTGGGGCGGACAGGGCGAAAAACTGTTTTTT | CAWGGQGEKLFF
TRBJ1-5 | - | TRBD1 | TRBV14 | TGTGCCAGCAGCCAAGATCCAGGGGGGAGGTATCAGCCCCAGCATTTT | CASSQDPGGRYQPQHF
TRBJ2-3 | - | - | TRBV5-4 | TGTGCCAGCAGCCGCGACACAGGGCGTTCTACAGATACGCAGTATTTT | CASSRDTGRSTDTQYF
TRBJ2-3 | - | - | TRBV5-4 | TGTGCCAGCAGTCAGGGGACCCGTCTCCTCACAGATACGCAGTATTTT | CASSQGTRLLTDTQYF
TRBJ1-5 | once | - | TRBV30 | TGTGCCTGGAGTGTCCCCCAAGTCCATCAGCCCCAGCATTTT | CAWSVPQVHQPQHF
TRBJ2-5 | - | - | TRBV14 | TGTGCCAGCAGCCGTAATCGGGGCCAAGAGACCCAGTACTTC | CASSRNRGQETQYF
TRBJ1-2 | - | TRBD1 | TRBV10-3 | TGTGCCATCAGTATAACCGGGACAGGCCTCGGGGGCTACACCTTC | CAISITGTGLGGYTF
TRBJ1-2 | - | - | TRBV7-2 | TGTGCCAGCAGCTTATTGGAGGTGGGGGGCTACACCTTC | CASSLLEVGGYTF
TRBJ2-5 | - | TRBD1 | TRBV5-1 | TGCGCCAGCAGCTTGACGCTCGACAGGGTTCTTTTAGGGACCCAGTACTTC | CASSLTLDRVLLGTQYF
TRBJ2-2 | many | TRBD1 | TRBV7-9 | TGTGCCAGCAGAGACGGCAGGGGGCCCACCGGGGAGCTGTTTTTT | CASRDGRGPTGELFF
TRBJ1-4 | - | - | TRBV2 | TGTGCCAGCAGAGGCCAGGGGGAAAAACTGTTTTTT | CASRGQGEKLFF
TRBJ2-1 | - | - | TRBV27 | TGTGCCAGCAGTCCCGAATGGGCGGGAACCTACAATGAGCAGTTCTTC | CASSPEWAGTYNEQFF
TRBJ2-7 | - | TRBD1 | TRBV19 | TGTGCCAGTAGTAATCCAGGGGGCCGGCGCTACGAGCAGTACTTC | CASSNPGGRRYEQYF